This T cell receptor beta chain was recorded in a study of response to subunit inactivated influenza vaccine. Whole-study findings and limits: The authors proposed limited new T cell recruitment per seasonal influenza vaccination.

Germline CDR1 DFQATT, CDR2 SNEGSKA (reference sequence). This CDR3 is 15 amino acids long. With regard to this clonotype: Its antigen is not identified. A read error may produce the germline difference seen at one junction end.

One entry per CDR3 protein results from TCRdb running MiXCR on the RT-PCR reads. The sample has 400,000 to 550,000 distinct CDR3 sequences, roughly 27% seen once; the top ten hold less than 2.5%. The V and J genes are TRBV20-1 and TRBJ2-7, with TRBD2 matching over 9 bases. The receptor comes from a middle-aged man who received an inactivated influenza vaccine. Sequenced material: CD4+ T cells sorted from PBMCs, taken less than 6 days after vaccination. In DNA form, the CDR3 reads TGCACTGCTAGAGATCGCCTAGCGGGGATCTACGAGCAGTACTTC. This gives the protein CTARDRLAGIYEQYF.